This T cell receptor beta chain was identified in a study of early T cells in non-severe SARS-CoV-2 infection. Via MiXCR, TCRdb re-called the 5' RACE reads, giving one row per CDR3 protein. The sample includes tens of thousands of distinct CDR3 sequences, around 10% of them seen just once. This clonotype was counted many times. What it binds is unknown. Germline CDR1 reads ENHRY; CDR2 reads SYGVKD. The CDR3 runs 12 residues. Trimming cost V 10 bases and J 3 bases, with 12 bases left between them. The study, taken as a whole, reports: Lookups in VDJdb leaned toward anti-spike CD8 responses and missed private and CD4 specificities.

This clonotype originated in an adult who was a healthcare worker with PCR-confirmed SARS-CoV-2 infection or an uninfected control (not recorded which). The sequencing used whole blood, collected at baseline. The rearrangement uses TRBV10-3 and TRBJ1-2; D is possibly TRBD1 (6 bases). CDR3 coding DNA: TGTGCCACCACGGGGGGCGACTATGGCTACACCTTC. This sequence encodes CATTGGDYGYTF.